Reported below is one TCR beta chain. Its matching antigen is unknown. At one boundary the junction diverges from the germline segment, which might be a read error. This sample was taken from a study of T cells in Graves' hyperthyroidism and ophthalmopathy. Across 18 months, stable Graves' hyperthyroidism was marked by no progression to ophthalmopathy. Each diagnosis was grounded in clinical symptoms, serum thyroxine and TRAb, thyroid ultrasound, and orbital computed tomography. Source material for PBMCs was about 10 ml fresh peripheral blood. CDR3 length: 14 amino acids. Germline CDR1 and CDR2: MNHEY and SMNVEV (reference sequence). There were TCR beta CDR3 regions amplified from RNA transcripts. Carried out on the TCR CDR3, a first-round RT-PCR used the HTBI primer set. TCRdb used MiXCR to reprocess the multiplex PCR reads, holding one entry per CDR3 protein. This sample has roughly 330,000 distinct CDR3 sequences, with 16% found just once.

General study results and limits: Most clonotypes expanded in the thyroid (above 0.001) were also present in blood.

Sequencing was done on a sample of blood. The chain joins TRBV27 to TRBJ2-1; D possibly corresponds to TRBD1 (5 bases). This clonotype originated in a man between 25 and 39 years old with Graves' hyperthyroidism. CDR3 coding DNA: TGTGCCAGCGGTTTAAGGGGCCCCTACAATGAGCAGTTCTTC. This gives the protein CASGLRGPYNEQFF.